This T cell receptor beta chain was retrieved from a study of T-cell reconstitution after alpha-beta-depleted transplantation in children. Details on this clonotype: The CDR3 does not close with the conserved phenylalanine or tryptophan, likely indicating a read error.

Using unique molecular identifiers, the investigators prepared the TCRbeta library. TCRdb passed the PCR reads through MiXCR, listing each CDR3 protein once. The data contain 200,000 to 250,000 distinct CDR3 sequences, about 9.2% of them seen just once; the ten biggest clones take up over 5.5%. The V and J ends lost 6 bases and 1 base respectively, with 12 bases between them. The CDR3 has 13 amino acids. CDR1 and CDR2 from the germline V gene are DFQATT and SNEGSKA (reference sequence). Sequenced here: PBMCs from the stem cell graft donor, sampled from the stem cell graft. The receptor was isolated from a human donor who donated a stem cell graft to a child with acute lymphoblastic leukemia. This chain joins TRBV20-1 and TRBJ1-1; D is undetermined. The CDR3 DNA reads TGCAGTGCCGACACTTTTAGGAACACTGAAGCTTTCTGT. Residues: CSADTFRNTEAFC.